This TCR beta chain was sequenced during a study of long-term antiretroviral therapy in people with HIV. Whole-study findings and limits: Relative to control repertoires, HIV repertoires exhibited narrower CDR3 length ranges.

The run of the v3.0 immunoSEQ assay was at survey level. Profiled with immunoSEQ multiplex PCR; TCRdb holds only in-frame clones, not every one. The sample lists tens of thousands of clones, roughly 82% seen once, with 15% to 20% in the top ten. Per germline, CDR1 MNHEY and CDR2 SMNVEV (reference sequence). The CDR3 runs 14 residues. Between the trimmed V and J ends, which lost 1 base and 6 bases, there was a span of 10 bases. With regard to this clone: Its antigen remains unidentified.

The input for sequencing was unsorted PBMCs, taken 0.1 years before starting antiretroviral therapy. The sequence was collected from a man aged 18 to 29 with HIV. The V gene is TRBV27, the J gene TRBJ2-1; D is possibly TRBD1 (6 bases). The CDR3 loop reads CASSLWGRANEQFF. The CDR3 bases are TGTGCCAGCAGTTTATGGGGGCGCGCCAATGAGCAGTTCTTC.